A selection of T cell receptor beta chains follows, all from one sample in a study of control samples from healthy donors and cancer patients. TCRdb's copy holds only in-frame clones and misses some; the assay was immunoSEQ multiplex PCR. The sample has roughly 34,000 clones; approximately 86% are singletons. Sequences were obtained from PBMCs. These receptors all stem from a woman in her thirties or forties with lung cancer. CDR3s include the opening cysteine and the closing phenylalanine or tryptophan. A D gene is named only where the DNA matches it firmly. Where a row states a size, it is once, few, many or the class of an expanded clone; other rows omit it.

>TRBV6-5|-|TRBJ1-1|-
CASSTRQLNTEAFF
TGTGCCAGCAGTACCAGACAGCTGAACACTGAAGCTTTCTTT
>TRBV21-1|-|TRBJ1-5|-
CASSKVGVNQPQHF
TGTGCCAGCAGCAAAGTAGGCGTCAATCAGCCCCAGCATTTT
>TRBV5-1|-|TRBJ1-1|-
CASSPWEGLNTEAFF
TGCGCCAGCAGCCCTTGGGAGGGACTGAACACTGAAGCTTTCTTT
>TRBV11-3|-|TRBJ1-1|-
CASSLTALNTEAFF
TGTGCCAGCAGCTTGACAGCTTTGAACACTGAAGCTTTCTTT
>TRBV19|-|TRBJ1-4|-
CASSPRGATNEKLFF
TGTGCCAGTAGTCCTCGGGGTGCAACTAATGAAAAACTGTTTTTT
>TRBV6-5|TRBD1|TRBJ2-7|-
CASRKGQAHEQYF
TGTGCCAGCAGGAAGGGACAGGCACACGAGCAGTACTTC
>TRBV12-3/TRBV12-4|-|TRBJ2-1|once
CASSLHGLNEQFF
TGTGCCAGCAGTTTGCACGGGCTCAATGAGCAGTTCTTC
>TRBV5-4|-|TRBJ1-6|-
CASSLDATANSPLHF
TGTGCCAGCAGCTTGGATGCGACAGCTAATTCACCCCTCCACTTT
>TRBV7-9|-|TRBJ1-1|-
CASSSQTMWNTEAFF
TGTGCCAGCAGCTCTCAAACCATGTGGAACACTGAAGCTTTCTTT
>TRBV6-6|-|TRBJ2-6|-
CASSRGTPSAGANVLTF
TGTGCCAGCAGTCGAGGGACCCCCTCGGCTGGGGCCAACGTCCTGACTTTC
>TRBV11-2|-|TRBJ2-1|-
CASSSTQYNEQFF
TGTGCCAGCAGCTCGACACAGTACAATGAGCAGTTCTTC
>TRBV10-3|TRBD1|TRBJ1-5|-
CAISSTGGNQPQHF
TGTGCCATCAGCTCGACAGGGGGCAATCAGCCCCAGCATTTT
>TRBV5-4|TRBD2|TRBJ2-5|-
CASSTTGGAVETQYF
TGTGCCAGCAGCACAACCGGGGGGGCCGTTGAGACCCAGTACTTC
>TRBV6-2/TRBV6-3|TRBD2|TRBJ2-1|-
CASSYSSGGAYNEQFF
TGTGCCAGCAGTTACTCGAGCGGGGGGGCCTACAATGAGCAGTTCTTC
>TRBV5-5|-|TRBJ1-3|-
CASSLEGEPGNTIYF
TGTGCCAGCAGCTTGGAAGGGGAACCTGGAAACACCATATATTTT
>TRBV11-1|-|TRBJ2-7|-
CASSLVVWTPTYEQYF
TGTGCCAGCAGCTTAGTAGTCTGGACACCCACCTACGAGCAGTACTTC
>TRBV6-5|-|TRBJ1-2|-
CASRPTGERGYTF
TGTGCCAGCAGACCCACGGGGGAGCGGGGCTACACCTTC
>TRBV5-6|TRBD1|TRBJ2-1|-
CASSLVGQGFTEQFF
TGTGCCAGCAGCTTGGTGGGACAGGGTTTCACTGAGCAGTTCTTC
>TRBV4-3|-|TRBJ2-6|few
CASSQDGGSSGANVLTF
TGCGCCAGCAGCCAAGATGGGGGGAGCTCTGGGGCCAACGTCCTGACTTTC
>TRBV7-9|-|TRBJ1-5|-
CASSPDRSNQPQHF
TGTGCCAGCAGCCCCGACAGGAGCAATCAGCCCCAGCATTTT
>TRBV5-4|TRBD1|TRBJ2-5|-
CASSSRQGQETQYF
TGTGCCAGCAGCTCCCGACAGGGACAAGAGACCCAGTACTTC
>TRBV6-1|-|TRBJ1-1|-
CASSEVSRAFF
TGTGCCAGCAGTGAAGTTTCGAGGGCTTTCTTT
>TRBV5-1|-|TRBJ1-1|-
CASSLLGTLNTEAFF
TGCGCCAGCAGCTTGCTTGGGACTCTGAACACTGAAGCTTTCTTT
>TRBV5-4|-|TRBJ1-2|-
CASSLIGTNYGYTF
TGTGCCAGCAGCTTGATCGGCACGAACTATGGCTACACCTTC
>TRBV4-3|-|TRBJ2-2|-
CASSQEDTTGELFF
TGCGCCAGCAGCCAAGAGGATACTACCGGGGAGCTGTTTTTT
>TRBV7-8|TRBD2|TRBJ2-5|-
CASSDQKGLARETQYF
TGTGCCAGCAGCGACCAAAAGGGACTAGCTCGGGAGACCCAGTACTTC
>TRBV7-7|-|TRBJ2-5|once
CASSLTVEETQYF
TGTGCCAGCAGCCTGACAGTGGAAGAGACCCAGTACTTC
>TRBV24-1|-|TRBJ1-2|once
CATSDLGGYTF
TGTGCCACCAGTGATTTGGGGGGCTACACCTTC
>TRBV11-3|-|TRBJ1-2|-
CASSPREAFYGYTF
TGTGCCAGCAGCCCCCGGGAAGCGTTCTATGGCTACACCTTC
>TRBV11-2|-|TRBJ2-7|few
CASSPRAGQVGAYEQYF
TGTGCCAGCAGCCCCCGAGCGGGACAGGTTGGCGCCTACGAGCAGTACTTC
>TRBV4-3|-|TRBJ1-2|-
CASSQVVFMQGPNYGYTF
TGCGCCAGCAGCCAAGTGGTCTTTATGCAGGGCCCTAACTATGGCTACACCTTC
>TRBV18|-|TRBJ2-7|-
CASSPRQGTYEQYF
TGTGCCAGCTCACCACGCCAGGGTACCTACGAGCAGTACTTC
>TRBV6-4|TRBD2|TRBJ2-1|-
CASSATSGGANEQFF
TGTGCCAGCAGTGCGACTAGCGGGGGGGCCAATGAGCAGTTCTTC
>TRBV7-9|-|TRBJ1-1|few
CASSSPLGTEAFF
TGTGCCAGCAGCTCCCCCCTAGGCACTGAAGCTTTCTTT
>TRBV2|-|TRBJ2-7|-
CASRVMTGRGEQYF
TGTGCCAGCAGGGTTATGACAGGGAGGGGCGAGCAGTACTTC
>TRBV19|-|TRBJ1-5|-
CASSINPGTNQPQHF
TGTGCCAGTAGTATTAATCCAGGGACCAATCAGCCCCAGCATTTT
>TRBV11-1|-|TRBJ2-7|-
CASSLGRSYEQYF
TGTGCCAGCAGCTTAGGCAGATCCTACGAGCAGTACTTC
>TRBV4-1|-|TRBJ1-2|large
CASSQDPGPLGGYTF
TGCGCCAGCAGCCAAGATCCAGGACCGCTCGGGGGCTACACCTTC
>TRBV10-2|TRBD2|TRBJ2-3|-
CATKASGGSTRDTQYF
TGCGCCACCAAAGCTAGCGGGGGCTCAACTAGGGATACGCAGTATTTT
>TRBV6-2/TRBV6-3|-|TRBJ2-3|-
CASSKLDTQYF
TGTGCCAGCAGTAAGTTGGATACGCAGTATTTT
>TRBV4-1|TRBD1|TRBJ1-2|-
CASSQAILVQGARGYTF
TGCGCCAGCAGCCAAGCTATTCTTGTTCAGGGGGCTCGTGGCTACACCTTC
>TRBV18|-|TRBJ2-7|once
CASSPNHYEQYF
TGTGCCAGCTCACCGAATCACTACGAGCAGTACTTC
>TRBV6-2/TRBV6-3|TRBD1|TRBJ1-1|-
CASSPDRALTEAFF
TGTGCCAGCAGTCCCGACAGGGCCCTCACTGAAGCTTTCTTT
>TRBV24-1|-|TRBJ2-2|once
CATGEQGPTGELFF
TGTGCCACCGGGGAGCAGGGCCCAACCGGGGAGCTGTTTTTT
>TRBV18|TRBD1|TRBJ2-4|-
CASSTGQGIRNIQYF
TGTGCCAGCTCAACGGGACAGGGGATAAGGAACATTCAGTACTTC
>TRBV15|-|TRBJ2-7|-
CATSGGSAYEQYF
TGTGCCACCAGCGGCGGTTCGGCCTACGAGCAGTACTTC
>TRBV7-9|-|TRBJ1-5|-
CASSLNSNQPQHF
TGTGCCAGCAGCTTAAATAGCAATCAGCCCCAGCATTTT
>TRBV30|TRBD1|TRBJ1-4|-
CACQGGRTNEKLFF
TGTGCCTGCCAAGGGGGCAGAACTAATGAAAAACTGTTTTTT
>TRBV6-1|TRBD2|TRBJ2-1|once
CASSESSGGAHEQFF
TGTGCCAGCAGTGAAAGTAGCGGGGGGGCCCATGAGCAGTTCTTC
>TRBV11-3|-|TRBJ2-1|-
CASSLGGGSYNEQFF
TGTGCCAGCAGCTTAGGCGGTGGCTCCTACAATGAGCAGTTCTTC
>TRBV4-1|-|TRBJ1-1|-
CASSQRRPWEGKDTEAFF
TGCGCCAGCAGCCAACGCCGCCCGTGGGAGGGCAAGGACACTGAAGCTTTCTTT
>TRBV13|TRBD2|TRBJ2-5|-
CASSLGGLAGALQETQYF
TGTGCCAGCAGCTTAGGCGGACTAGCGGGGGCCCTCCAAGAGACCCAGTACTTC
>TRBV18|-|TRBJ2-7|-
CASSPRTGTGEQYF
TGTGCCAGCTCACCGAGGACCGGGACGGGTGAGCAGTACTTC
>TRBV30|-|TRBJ2-7|once
CAWISRATYEQYF
TGTGCCTGGATCTCCAGGGCTACCTACGAGCAGTACTTC